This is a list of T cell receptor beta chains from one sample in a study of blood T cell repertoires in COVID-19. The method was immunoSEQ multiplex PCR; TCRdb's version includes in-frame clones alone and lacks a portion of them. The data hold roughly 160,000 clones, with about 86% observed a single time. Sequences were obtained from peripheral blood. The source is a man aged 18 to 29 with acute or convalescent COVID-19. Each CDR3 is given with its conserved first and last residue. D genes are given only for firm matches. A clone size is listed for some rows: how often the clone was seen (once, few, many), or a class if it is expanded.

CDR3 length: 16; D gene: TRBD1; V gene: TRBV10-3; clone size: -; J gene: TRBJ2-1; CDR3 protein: CAISDLPGQGNDEQFF; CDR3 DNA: TGTGCCATCAGTGACCTTCCGGGACAGGGTAACGATGAGCAGTTCTTC
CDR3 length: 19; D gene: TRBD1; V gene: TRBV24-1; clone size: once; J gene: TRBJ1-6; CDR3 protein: CATSDFGGTGPYYNSPLHF; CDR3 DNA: TGTGCCACCAGTGATTTTGGGGGGACAGGACCCTACTATAATTCACCCCTCCACTTT
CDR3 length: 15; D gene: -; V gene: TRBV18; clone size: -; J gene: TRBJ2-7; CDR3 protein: CASSPTNGRRYEQYF; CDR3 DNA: TGTGCCAGCTCACCGACCAACGGCAGGCGCTACGAGCAGTACTTC
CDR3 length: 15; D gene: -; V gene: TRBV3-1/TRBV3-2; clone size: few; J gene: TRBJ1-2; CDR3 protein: CASSQDLGGAYGYTF; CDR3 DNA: TGTGCCAGCAGCCAAGATCTGGGGGGAGCTTATGGCTACACCTTC
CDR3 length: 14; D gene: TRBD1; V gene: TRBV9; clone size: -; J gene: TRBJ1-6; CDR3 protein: CASTPGQSNSPLHF; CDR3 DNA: TGTGCCAGCACACCGGGACAGAGTAATTCACCCCTCCACTTT
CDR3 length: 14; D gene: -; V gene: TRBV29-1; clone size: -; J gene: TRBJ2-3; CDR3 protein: CSVEGARSTDTQYF; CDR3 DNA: TGCAGCGTTGAGGGAGCGAGAAGCACAGATACGCAGTATTTT
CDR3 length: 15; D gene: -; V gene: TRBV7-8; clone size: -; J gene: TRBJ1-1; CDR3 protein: CASSAEVQGATEAFF; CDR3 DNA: TGTGCCAGCAGCGCCGAGGTACAGGGCGCCACTGAAGCTTTCTTT
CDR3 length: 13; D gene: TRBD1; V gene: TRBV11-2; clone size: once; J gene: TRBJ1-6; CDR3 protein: CASSQDRAAPLHF; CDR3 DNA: TGTGCCAGCAGCCAGGACAGGGCTGCACCCCTCCACTTT
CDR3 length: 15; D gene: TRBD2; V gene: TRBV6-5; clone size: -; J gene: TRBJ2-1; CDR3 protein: CASGLAGGPYNEQFF; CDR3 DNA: TGTGCCAGCGGACTAGCGGGGGGGCCGTACAATGAGCAGTTCTTC
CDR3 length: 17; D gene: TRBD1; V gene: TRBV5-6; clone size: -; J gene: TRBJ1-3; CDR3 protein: CASSPRDRKARRNTIYF; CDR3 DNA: TGTGCCAGCAGCCCGCGGGACAGGAAGGCCCGAAGAAACACCATATATTTT
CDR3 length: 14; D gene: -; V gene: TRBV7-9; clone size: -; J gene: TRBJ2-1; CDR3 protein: CASSLGSNYNEQFF; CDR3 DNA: TGTGCCAGCAGCTTGGGCAGTAACTACAATGAGCAGTTCTTC
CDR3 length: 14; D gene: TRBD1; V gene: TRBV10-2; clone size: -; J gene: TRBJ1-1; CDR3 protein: CASSEGTENTEAFF; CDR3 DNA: TGCGCCAGCAGTGAAGGGACAGAAAACACTGAAGCTTTCTTT
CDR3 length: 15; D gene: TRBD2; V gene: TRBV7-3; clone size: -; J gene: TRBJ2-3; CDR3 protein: CASSNRGGNTDTQYF; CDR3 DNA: TGTGCCAGCAGCAATCGCGGGGGGAACACAGATACGCAGTATTTT
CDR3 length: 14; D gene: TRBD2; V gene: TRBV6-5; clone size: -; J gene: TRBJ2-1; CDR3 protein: CASSYLAGGDEQFF; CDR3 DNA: TGTGCCAGCAGTTACCTAGCGGGGGGGGATGAGCAGTTCTTC
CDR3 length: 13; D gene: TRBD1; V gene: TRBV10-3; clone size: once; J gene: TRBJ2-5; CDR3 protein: CAIQTGAQETQYF; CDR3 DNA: TGTGCCATCCAAACAGGGGCACAAGAGACCCAGTACTTC
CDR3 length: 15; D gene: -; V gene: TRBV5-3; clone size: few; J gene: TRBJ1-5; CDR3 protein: CARSLAAVSNQPQHF; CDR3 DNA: TGTGCCAGAAGCTTGGCCGCAGTTAGCAATCAGCCCCAGCATTTT
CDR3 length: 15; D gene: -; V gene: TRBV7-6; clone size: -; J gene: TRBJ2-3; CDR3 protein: CASSLRGSSTDTQYF; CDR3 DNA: TGTGCCAGCAGCTTAAGGGGCAGCAGCACAGATACGCAGTATTTT